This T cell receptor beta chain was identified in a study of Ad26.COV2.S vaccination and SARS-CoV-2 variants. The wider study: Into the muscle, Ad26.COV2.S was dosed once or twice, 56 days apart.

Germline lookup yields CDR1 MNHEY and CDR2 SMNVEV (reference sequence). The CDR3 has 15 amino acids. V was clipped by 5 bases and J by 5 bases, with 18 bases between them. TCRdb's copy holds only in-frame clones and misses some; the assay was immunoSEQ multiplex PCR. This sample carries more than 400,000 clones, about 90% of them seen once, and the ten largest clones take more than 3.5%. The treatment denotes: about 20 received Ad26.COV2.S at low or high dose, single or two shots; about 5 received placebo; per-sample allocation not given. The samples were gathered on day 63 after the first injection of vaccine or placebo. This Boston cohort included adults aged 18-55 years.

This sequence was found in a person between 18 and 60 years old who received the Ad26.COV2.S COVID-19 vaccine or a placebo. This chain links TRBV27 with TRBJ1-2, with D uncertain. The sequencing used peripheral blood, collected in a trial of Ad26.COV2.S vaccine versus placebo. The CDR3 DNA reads TGTGCCAGCAGTCCGAAGGGATTCTCTGCGTATGGCTACACCTTC. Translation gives CASSPKGFSAYGYTF.